The rows below give T cell receptor beta chains drawn from one sample of a study of T cell responses to AZD1222 COVID-19 vaccine. Method: immunoSEQ multiplex PCR; TCRdb's copy keeps in-frame clones and lacks some. The sample has some 150,000 clones; approximately 93% are singletons. This specimen consisted of peripheral blood, obtained on day 0 of AZD1222 vaccination. The receptors shown here come from an adult in good health. CDR3s include the opening cysteine and the closing phenylalanine or tryptophan. Each record gives: J gene, V gene, clone size, CDR3 length, D gene, CDR3 protein. A D gene is named only where the DNA matches it firmly. Part of the rows lack a size; the others show once, few, many or a class for expanded clones.

TRBJ1-2 TRBV18 - 15 - CASSPLPSGLDGYTF
TRBJ2-7 TRBV7-6 - 15 TRBD2 CASSFSSGSGYEQYF
TRBJ1-2 TRBV3-1/TRBV3-2 once 15 TRBD1 CASSLAGTGGYGYTF
TRBJ2-3 TRBV4-1 - 17 TRBD2 CASSQDRLAVSTDTQYF
TRBJ1-3 TRBV29-1 once 15 - CSGGSSGAKGNTIYF
TRBJ1-1 TRBV10-1 - 15 - CASSERFEGHTEAFF
TRBJ1-6 TRBV27 - 16 - CASSSLGGSYNSPLHF
TRBJ2-5 TRBV19 - 15 TRBD2 CASSTTSAPPETQYF
TRBJ2-2 TRBV19 - 16 - CACLKGGSDLTWELFF
TRBJ2-7 TRBV4-2 once 15 - CASSQGTGPSYEQYF
TRBJ2-5 TRBV11-1 - 14 TRBD1 CASRITGGGETQYF
TRBJ1-1 TRBV12-5 - 12 - CASGLGRTEAFF
TRBJ1-5 TRBV19 - 16 TRBD1 CASSATGAGSNQPQHF
TRBJ2-4 TRBV19 - 13 - CASSLDRANIQYF
TRBJ1-5 TRBV19 - 14 - CASSMNWVNQPQHF
TRBJ2-7 TRBV11-2 - 13 - CASRLGGPREQYF
TRBJ2-1 TRBV6-5 - 13 - CASSTGLVREQFF
TRBJ2-5 TRBV18 - 14 TRBD2 CASSRREGHETQYF
TRBJ1-2 TRBV27 - 14 TRBD1 CASSYWDRPYGYTF
TRBJ1-1 TRBV6-5 - 12 - CASSVGTRGAFF
TRBJ2-2 TRBV27 - 16 TRBD1 CASNPDRENSTGELFF
TRBJ2-7 TRBV6-5 - 14 TRBD1 CASSFGTGRYEQYF
TRBJ2-1 TRBV4-2 - 16 - CASSQGGLPLYNEQFF
TRBJ2-1 TRBV20-1 - 11 - CSAGGNNEQFF
TRBJ2-1 TRBV5-4 - 15 - CASSAQQSSYNEQFF
TRBJ1-6 TRBV11-2 - 12 - CASRLGGSPLHF
TRBJ1-1 TRBV3-1/TRBV3-2 - 14 TRBD1 CASSQEPGGTEAFF
TRBJ1-1 TRBV1 - 15 - CTSRPGGTRNTEAFF
TRBJ1-2 TRBV3-1/TRBV3-2 - 15 TRBD1 CASSQDPVTGNGYTF
TRBJ1-4 TRBV3-1/TRBV3-2 - 15 - CASSQVFATNEKLFF
TRBJ2-1 TRBV10-1 - 18 TRBD2 CASIGLAGGSGSGNEQFF
TRBJ2-5 TRBV5-1 - 14 - CASSLGQAQETQYF
TRBJ1-5 TRBV19 - 18 - CASLDHRVADAYNQPQHF
TRBJ2-7 TRBV7-2 - 16 TRBD2 CASSLPFSGSSYEQYF
TRBJ2-1 TRBV2 - 13 - CASRQSTYNEQFF
TRBJ2-1 TRBV2 - 13 TRBD1 CASSGQGRVEQFF
TRBJ1-1 TRBV12-3/TRBV12-4 - 13 - CASSDSPGTEAFF
TRBJ2-5 TRBV11-3 few 15 TRBD1 CASSTGQGEGETQYF
TRBJ1-1 TRBV27 - 14 - CASSRPTLNTEAFF
TRBJ1-1 TRBV5-1 few 15 TRBD1 CASSLTGGDYTEAFF
TRBJ1-1 TRBV6-2/TRBV6-3 - 11 - CASSSRGGAFF
TRBJ2-2 TRBV11-2 - 18 TRBD2 CASSLGGTSGAVTGELFF
TRBJ1-3 TRBV7-9 few 16 TRBD1 CASSFPNGQGGNTIYF
TRBJ1-6 TRBV6-5 - 14 TRBD1 CASSYGTGNSPLHF
TRBJ1-5 TRBV2 - 15 - CASTRQAHSNQPQHF
TRBJ1-2 TRBV3-1/TRBV3-2 - 16 - CASSQRTKTVIYGYTF
TRBJ1-6 TRBV10-3 - 14 - CAISRQDYNSPLHF
TRBJ1-4 TRBV7-9 - 14 - CASSPPPTDEKLFF
TRBJ2-7 TRBV7-9 few 15 - CASSLRASATYEQYF
TRBJ1-1 TRBV2 - 13 - CAWRAGIDTEAFF
TRBJ1-1 TRBV19 - 14 TRBD1 CASSPGTGSTEAFF
TRBJ1-2 TRBV7-2 few 13 - CASSIGPNGVHTF
TRBJ1-6 TRBV28 - 11 - CASSWLSPLHF